Listed below are T cell receptor beta chains from one sample, sequenced in a study of human T cells and chemical hapten exposure. MiXCR, run by TCRdb on the RACE reads, gives a single entry per CDR3 protein. The sample lists fewer than 50,000 distinct CDR3 sequences; 8% to 9.5% were seen once. Sequencing was performed on whole blood, taken in connection with sensitization to the hapten diphenylcyclopropenone (DPC). Every receptor here comes from a man aged 45 to 65 with alopecia areata. Some clones in this sample may be carry-over from other donors' samples. Each CDR3 is given with its conserved first and last residue. A D gene is named only where the DNA matches it firmly. Expanded clones are given a class, and other clones once, few, many or no size at all.

size: .; D: .; J: TRBJ2-3; V: TRBV3-1; CDR3: CASSQSPGRTDTQYF; DNA: TGTGCCAGCAGCCAAAGTCCCGGGCGCACAGATACGCAGTATTTT
size: many; D: TRBD1; J: TRBJ1-1; V: TRBV20-1; CDR3: CSASSSGGVAFF; DNA: TGCAGTGCTAGTAGTTCAGGGGGCGTAGCTTTCTTT
size: many; D: .; J: TRBJ2-7; V: TRBV28; CDR3: CASSPAGLSSYEQYF; DNA: TGTGCCAGCAGCCCCGCTGGCCTGAGCTCCTACGAGCAGTACTTC
size: few; D: .; J: TRBJ2-1; V: TRBV28; CDR3: CASSLRVGEQFF; DNA: TGTGCCAGCAGTTTAAGGGTGGGTGAGCAGTTCTTC
size: few; D: .; J: TRBJ2-6; V: TRBV12-3/TRBV12-4; CDR3: CASIRDTSGANVLTF; DNA: TGTGCCAGCATTCGGGACACCTCTGGGGCCAACGTCCTGACTTTC
size: few; D: .; J: TRBJ2-3; V: TRBV9; CDR3: CASSAGPGEDTQYF; DNA: TGTGCCAGCAGTGCCGGGCCGGGAGAAGATACGCAGTATTTT
size: .; D: .; J: TRBJ2-1; V: TRBV6-1; CDR3: CASSDYRGTYNEQFF; DNA: TGTGCCAGCAGTGATTATCGTGGGACCTACAATGAGCAGTTCTTC
size: many; D: TRBD1; J: TRBJ1-2; V: TRBV12-3/TRBV12-4; CDR3: CASSPTGNYGYTF; DNA: TGTGCCAGCAGTCCGACAGGGAACTATGGCTACACCTTC
size: .; D: TRBD2; J: TRBJ2-5; V: TRBV7-2; CDR3: CASSLGVTSGQETQYF; DNA: TGTGCCAGCAGCTTAGGGGTGACTAGCGGCCAAGAGACCCAGTACTTC
size: few; D: TRBD2; J: TRBJ2-7; V: TRBV29-1; CDR3: CSAGTSEYYEQYF; DNA: TGCAGCGCCGGGACTAGCGAGTACTACGAGCAGTACTTC
size: .; D: TRBD1; J: TRBJ1-1; V: TRBV29-1; CDR3: CSVGSKGTGNTEAFF; DNA: TGCAGCGTTGGGTCGAAAGGGACAGGGAACACTGAAGCTTTCTTT
size: many; D: .; J: TRBJ2-3; V: TRBV2; CDR3: CASLAGPSTDTQYF; DNA: TGTGCCAGCCTAGCAGGTCCTAGCACAGATACGCAGTATTTT
size: many; D: TRBD1; J: TRBJ2-2; V: TRBV28; CDR3: CASSGTGTSVGELFF; DNA: TGTGCCAGCAGCGGGACAGGGACTTCCGTCGGGGAGCTGTTTTTT
size: many; D: .; J: TRBJ2-1; V: TRBV20-1; CDR3: CSADGSSYNEQFF; DNA: TGCAGTGCTGACGGGAGTTCCTACAATGAGCAGTTCTTC
size: many; D: TRBD1; J: TRBJ2-1; V: TRBV4-1; CDR3: CASSPWTGPNEQFF; DNA: TGCGCCAGCAGCCCCTGGACAGGGCCCAATGAGCAGTTCTTC
size: many; D: TRBD1; J: TRBJ2-5; V: TRBV28; CDR3: CASSPTDRDQQTQYF; DNA: TGTGCCAGCAGTCCAACCGACAGGGATCAGCAGACCCAGTACTTC
size: .; D: .; J: TRBJ2-6; V: TRBV9; CDR3: CASAPSGANVLTF; DNA: TGTGCCAGCGCCCCATCTGGGGCCAACGTCCTGACTTTC
size: many; D: .; J: TRBJ1-1; V: TRBV4-3; CDR3: CASSQKEGGWLTTEAFF; DNA: TGCGCCAGCAGCCAAAAGGAGGGGGGGTGGTTGACCACTGAAGCTTTCTTT
size: many; D: .; J: TRBJ2-5; V: TRBV7-9; CDR3: CASRLAGPQETQYF; DNA: TGTGCCAGCAGACTGGCCGGGCCCCAAGAGACCCAGTACTTC
size: many; D: .; J: TRBJ1-3; V: TRBV9; CDR3: CASTDDTDRPGNTIYF; DNA: TGTGCCAGCACCGATGACACGGACAGACCTGGAAACACCATATATTTT
size: .; D: .; J: TRBJ2-1; V: TRBV19; CDR3: CASSIQGSYNEQFF; DNA: TGTGCCAGTAGTATTCAGGGTTCCTACAATGAGCAGTTCTTC
size: many; D: TRBD1; J: TRBJ2-7; V: TRBV20-1; CDR3: CSARDYGAGGSSTYEQYF; DNA: TGCAGTGCTAGAGATTATGGGGCAGGGGGCTCCTCTACCTACGAGCAGTACTTC
size: many; D: .; J: TRBJ2-7; V: TRBV7-3; CDR3: CASSVSGNYEQYF; DNA: TGTGCCAGCAGCGTCAGCGGAAACTACGAGCAGTACTTC
size: few; D: .; J: TRBJ1-4; V: TRBV29-1; CDR3: CSVDFPGDEKLFF; DNA: TGCAGCGTTGATTTCCCGGGGGACGAAAAACTGTTTTTT
size: .; D: .; J: TRBJ2-1; V: TRBV9; CDR3: CASSPGAANNEQFF; DNA: TGTGCCAGTTCCCCAGGGGCAGCGAACAATGAGCAGTTCTTC
size: .; D: TRBD1; J: TRBJ1-5; V: TRBV5-5; CDR3: CASSNSGQSLGLPQHF; DNA: TGTGCCAGCAGCAATTCGGGACAGTCATTAGGGTTGCCCCAGCATTTT
size: .; D: .; J: TRBJ2-6; V: TRBV9; CDR3: CASSFKSSGANVLTF; DNA: TGTGCCAGCAGCTTCAAGAGCTCTGGGGCCAACGTCCTGACTTTC
size: .; D: .; J: TRBJ2-1; V: TRBV3-1; CDR3: CASSQAPGRGIHEQFF; DNA: TGTGCCAGCAGCCAAGCCCCCGGGCGAGGCATCCATGAGCAGTTCTTC
size: few; D: TRBD1; J: TRBJ2-2; V: TRBV6-1; CDR3: CASSEKGANTGELFF; DNA: TGTGCCAGCAGTGAGAAGGGGGCAAACACCGGGGAGCTGTTTTTT
size: many; D: .; J: TRBJ2-6; V: TRBV29-1; CDR3: CSVEERTGANVLTF; DNA: TGCAGCGTTGAAGAACGTACTGGGGCCAACGTCCTGACTTTC
size: .; D: .; J: TRBJ2-1; V: TRBV7-2; CDR3: CASTPGSYNEQFF; DNA: TGTGCCAGCACCCCCGGGAGTTACAATGAGCAGTTCTTC
size: many; D: .; J: TRBJ2-1; V: TRBV4-1; CDR3: CASSQHSRGLNEQFF; DNA: TGCGCCAGCAGCCAACATTCCCGGGGCCTCAATGAGCAGTTCTTC
size: many; D: TRBD2; J: TRBJ2-7; V: TRBV28; CDR3: CASSQTSGRARGNEQYF; DNA: TGTGCCAGCAGCCAGACTAGCGGGAGGGCCCGGGGTAACGAGCAGTACTTC
size: few; D: .; J: TRBJ2-7; V: TRBV29-1; CDR3: CSVGNTGDEQYF; DNA: TGCAGCGTTGGGAATACGGGAGACGAGCAGTACTTC
size: .; D: TRBD2; J: TRBJ2-1; V: TRBV7-9; CDR3: CASSSSSGAPNEQFF; DNA: TGTGCCAGCAGCTCCTCTAGCGGAGCTCCCAATGAGCAGTTCTTC
size: many; D: TRBD1; J: TRBJ2-7; V: TRBV7-2; CDR3: CASSSQQGAQTYEQYF; DNA: TGTGCCAGCAGCTCACAACAGGGGGCCCAAACCTACGAGCAGTACTTC
size: .; D: TRBD1; J: TRBJ1-1; V: TRBV7-2; CDR3: CASSLRTGRGTEAFF; DNA: TGTGCCAGCAGCTTGAGGACAGGCCGTGGCACTGAAGCTTTCTTT
size: many; D: .; J: TRBJ1-5; V: TRBV6-5; CDR3: CASSYSWELPQHF; DNA: TGTGCCAGCAGTTACTCGTGGGAATTACCCCAGCATTTT
size: few; D: .; J: TRBJ2-1; V: TRBV10-3; CDR3: CAISATYNEQFF; DNA: TGTGCCATCAGTGCCACCTACAATGAGCAGTTCTTC
size: few; D: TRBD2; J: TRBJ2-7; V: TRBV20-1; CDR3: CSASPGEGLNEQYF; DNA: TGCAGTGCTAGTCCGGGGGAGGGCCTCAACGAGCAGTACTTC
size: many; D: .; J: TRBJ1-2; V: TRBV12-3/TRBV12-4; CDR3: CASSFRKGVHYGYTF; DNA: TGTGCCAGCAGTTTTCGGAAGGGGGTTCACTATGGCTACACCTTC
size: few; D: .; J: TRBJ1-6; V: TRBV28; CDR3: CASGQEVGYNSPLHF; DNA: TGTGCCAGCGGGCAGGAGGTAGGCTATAATTCACCCCTCCACTTT
size: .; D: .; J: TRBJ2-1; V: TRBV24-1; CDR3: CVTSDLYQGREQFF; DNA: TGTGTCACCAGTGATTTGTACCAAGGGAGGGAGCAGTTCTTC
size: many; D: .; J: TRBJ1-5; V: TRBV2; CDR3: CASRYESSNNQPQHF; DNA: TGTGCCAGCAGGTACGAGAGCAGTAACAATCAGCCCCAGCATTTT
size: many; D: .; J: TRBJ1-1; V: TRBV7-2; CDR3: CASSPQTGAGTEAFF; DNA: TGTGCCAGCAGCCCCCAAACGGGGGCTGGCACTGAAGCTTTCTTT
size: few; D: TRBD2; J: TRBJ2-2; V: TRBV4-3; CDR3: CASSQEKSSGMTGELFF; DNA: TGCGCCAGCAGCCAAGAGAAATCTAGCGGGATGACAGGGGAGCTGTTTTTT
size: many; D: TRBD2; J: TRBJ2-1; V: TRBV4-2; CDR3: CASSQSSSGTSGRRSYNEQFF; DNA: TGTGCCAGCAGCCAAAGTAGTTCTGGGACTAGCGGGAGAAGGTCCTACAATGAGCAGTTCTTC